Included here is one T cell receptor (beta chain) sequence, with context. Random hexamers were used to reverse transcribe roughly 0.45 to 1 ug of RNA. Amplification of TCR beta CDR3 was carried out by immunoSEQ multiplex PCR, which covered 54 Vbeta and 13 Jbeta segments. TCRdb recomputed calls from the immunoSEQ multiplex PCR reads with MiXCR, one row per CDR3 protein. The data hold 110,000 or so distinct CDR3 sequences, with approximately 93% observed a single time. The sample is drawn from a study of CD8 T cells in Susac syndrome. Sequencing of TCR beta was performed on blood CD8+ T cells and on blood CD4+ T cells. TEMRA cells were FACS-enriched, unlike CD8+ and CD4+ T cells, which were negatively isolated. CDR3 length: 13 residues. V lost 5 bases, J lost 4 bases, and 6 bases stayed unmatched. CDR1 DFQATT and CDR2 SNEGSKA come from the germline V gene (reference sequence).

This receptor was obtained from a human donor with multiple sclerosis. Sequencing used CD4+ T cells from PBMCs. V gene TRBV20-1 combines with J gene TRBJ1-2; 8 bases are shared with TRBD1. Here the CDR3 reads CSAPGGWGYGYTF. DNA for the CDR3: TGCAGTGCTCCAGGGGGCTGGGGCTATGGCTACACCTTC.